This T cell receptor beta chain was obtained from a study of cytomegalovirus exposure and HLA in healthy donors. Study findings and constraints: A later analysis found that most CMV-associated TCR beta chains appeared HLA-restricted. Later analysis identified 17,000 or so TCR beta sequences associated with HLA alleles, using a false discovery rate threshold of 0.05. Apart from CMV serostatus, no immune exposure information was available.

CDR1 and CDR2 from the germline V gene are SGHRS and YFSETQ. Trimming removed 3 bases at V and 4 bases at J, with 14 bases between. The length of the CDR3 is 14 residues. 60 Vbeta and 13 Jbeta primers were used in PCR. Only in-frame clones appear in the TCRdb table, and some are missing; sequencing was by immunoSEQ multiplex PCR. Here the sample spans 200,000 to 250,000 clones, around four fifths being singletons. Details on this clone: Its target is not known.

The TCR was taken from a woman in her sixties in good health and CMV-seropositive. Sample: PBMCs. The V call is TRBV5-1, the J call TRBJ2-7, with D tentatively TRBD2 (6 bases). Here the CDR3 reads CASSSTEGGYEQYF. The DNA of the CDR3 is TGCGCCAGCAGCTCCACGGAGGGAGGTTACGAGCAGTACTTC.